The 19 T cell receptor beta chains below were found in one sample sequenced in a study of cytomegalovirus exposure and HLA in healthy donors. The PCR contained 60 Vbeta and 13 Jbeta primers. Clones were read by immunoSEQ multiplex PCR, and TCRdb kept only the in-frame ones, dropping some. The sample lists over 150,000 clones, about 81% occurring once. The sequenced sample consisted of PBMCs. Source of these receptors: a man aged 25 to 45 in good health and CMV-seropositive.

This sequence joins TRBV27 and TRBJ1-6; no definite D call. The V end lost 2 bases, the J end lost 10 bases, and 9 bases lay between the germline ends. The CDR3 loop spans 13 amino acids. Germline-derived CDR1 and CDR2 are MNHEY and SMNVEV (reference sequence). The CDR3 DNA reads TGTGCCAGCAGTTTACGCGGGTACTCACCCCTCCACTTT. This gives the protein CASSLRGYSPLHF.

The genes are TRBV11-1 and TRBJ2-1; 8 bases match TRBD1. Per the germline V gene, CDR1 is SGHAT and CDR2 is FQDESV (reference sequence). The CDR3 spans 16 residues. The V segment lost 2 bases and the J segment 2 bases; nucleotides outside the gene matches: 5. CDR3 residues: CASSLSRGLAYNEQFF. CDR3 coding DNA: TGTGCCAGCAGCTTAAGCAGGGGGCTTGCCTACAATGAGCAGTTCTTC.

The V call is TRBV7-2, the J call TRBJ2-5; weak D call: TRBD2 (5 bases). This CDR3 is built from 15 residues. Germline-derived CDR1 and CDR2 are SGHTA and FQGNSA. V was pared by 0 bases and J by 5 bases, with 13 bases between. In nucleotides, the CDR3 is TGTGCCAGCAGCTTAGCGCAACGTAGCGCGGAGACCCAGTACTTC. Translation: CASSLAQRSAETQYF. Filled out from reference TRBV7-2 and TRBJ2-5, the complete variable domain reads GAGVSQSPSNKVTEKGKDVELRCDPISGHTALYWYRQSLGQGLEFLIYFQGNSAPDKSGLPSDRFSAERTGGSVSTLTIQRTQQEDSAVYLCASSLAQRSAETQYFGPGTRLLVL.

The chain recombines TRBV5-4 with TRBJ2-5, with a weak D call TRBD2 (6 bases). With 2 bases removed from V and 0 bases from J, the gap between germline ends came to 8 bases. CDR3 length: 14 amino acids. Germline CDR1 and CDR2: SGHNT and YYREEE (reference sequence). The CDR3 DNA is TGTGCCAGCAGCTTAAGGGACTACCAAGAGACCCAGTACTTC. As protein: CASSLRDYQETQYF.

CDR3 loop: CASSLGTGGVRGEQYF. CDR3 in DNA: TGTGCCAGCAGCTTAGGGACAGGGGGCGTCCGAGGCGAGCAGTACTTC. The chain combines TRBV5-6 with TRBJ2-7; 12 bases are shared with TRBD1. Germline loops: CDR1 SGHDT, CDR2 YYEEEE. Germline trimming cut 2 bases from V and 6 bases from J; bases unmatched to any gene: 9. This CDR3 region has 16 residues.

Comments on this clone: The identical CDR3 is also encoded by other nucleotide sequences in the sample. The genes are TRBV9 and TRBJ2-1, with 9 bases fitting TRBD2. Germline V CDR1 and CDR2: SGDLS, YYNGEE. V dropped 0 bases and J dropped 4; count of bases not matched to a gene: 2. This CDR3 is 15 amino acids long. The DNA for the CDR3 is TGTGCCAGCAGCGTAGGCGGGGGGGGGTACAATGAGCAGTTCTTC. Its translation: CASSVGGGGYNEQFF.

The V and J genes are TRBV2 and TRBJ1-1; D may be TRBD1 (5 bases). Trimming left V 8 bases short and J 2 bases short, with 12 bases between. This CDR3 region has 13 residues. Germline CDR1 reads SNHLY; CDR2 reads FYNNEI. CDR3 region: CASGGEANTEAFF. The DNA for the CDR3 is TGTGCCAGCGGAGGGGAGGCAAACACTGAAGCTTTCTTT.

The gene calls are TRBV6-4 and TRBJ1-4, with 8 bases lining up with TRBD1. There are 21 residues in the CDR3. Per germline, CDR1 MRHNA and CDR2 SNTAGT. The V and J ends lost 0 bases and 5 bases, in that order; junction bases with no gene match: 20. The DNA for the CDR3 is TGTGCCAGCAGTGACTCGAAGACAGGGGAGACCATTAGTCAGGAGAATGAAAAACTGTTTTTT. This gives the protein CASSDSKTGETISQENEKLFF.

This chain uses TRBV15 with TRBJ1-6, with D maybe TRBD1 (6 bases). The CDR3 length is 18 residues. Germline V gene lookup returns CDR1 LNHNV and CDR2 YYDKDF (reference sequence). The V and J ends lost 9 bases and 0 bases respectively, with 21 bases between them. CDR3 DNA: TGTGCCACAGGGGCACAGGGAAGAGGGAGCTCCTATAATTCACCCCTCCACTTT. Translation gives CATGAQGRGSSYNSPLHF.

The sample holds one count of this clone. The chain joins TRBV11-2 to TRBJ2-7; TRBD1 agrees at 10 bases. The CDR3 covers 13 residues. Germline CDR1 reads SGHAT; CDR2 reads FQNNGV. V gave up 5 bases and J gave up 3 bases; unmatched junction bases: 1. The CDR3 DNA sequence: TGTGCCAGCAGCGACAGGGGGCTCTACGAGCAGTACTTC. This gives the protein CASSDRGLYEQYF.

The V gene is TRBV10-3, the J gene TRBJ2-7; perhaps TRBD2 as D (8 bases). This CDR3 is built from 14 residues. Between the trimmed V and J ends, which lost 6 bases and 0 bases, there was a span of 12 bases. Germline V gene sequence: CDR1 ENHRY, CDR2 SYGVKD. CDR3 in amino acids: CAISGGDSSYEQYF. The CDR3 DNA reads as TGTGCCATCAGCGGGGGGGACAGCTCCTACGAGCAGTACTTC.

The J gene is TRBJ1-5, the V gene TRBV9; 8 positions match TRBD1. Germline lookup yields CDR1 SGDLS and CDR2 YYNGEE. This CDR3 comprises 14 residues. The trim removed 4 bases at V and 7 bases at J, leaving 7 bases unmatched. CDR3 in DNA: TGTGCCAGCAGCTCACAGGGGGGAGGCCAGCCCCAGCATTTT. It encodes CASSSQGGGQPQHF.

DNA of the CDR3: TGTGCCATCAGCAGGACTGATGAGCAGTTCTTC. Its translation: CAISRTDEQFF. V gene TRBV10-3 combines with J gene TRBJ2-1, with D maybe TRBD2 (5 bases). The V gene's germline CDR1 is ENHRY and CDR2 SYGVKD. V dropped 6 bases and J dropped 8 bases, with 8 bases sitting between them. The CDR3 is 11 residues long.

Concerning this clone itself: At one boundary the junction diverges from the germline segment, which might be a read error. J is TRBJ1-5 and V is TRBV7-7; no clear D. The CDR3 is 13 residues long. CDR1 and CDR2 (germline): SSHAT, FNYEAQ (reference sequence). CDR3 sequence reads: CASSDMPGQPQHF. In DNA, the CDR3 is TGTGCTAGCAGCGATATGCCGGGACAGCCCCAGCATTTT.

V usage is TRBV9 and J usage is TRBJ1-3; D perhaps matches TRBD1 (5 bases). The V and J ends lost 0 bases and 0 bases respectively, with 10 bases between them. The CDR3 is 16 residues long. Germline V lookup: CDR1 SGDLS, CDR2 YYNGEE. The CDR3 protein is CASSVVGGVSGNTIYF. The CDR3 bases are TGTGCCAGCAGCGTAGTGGGGGGGGTCTCTGGAAACACCATATATTTT.

This clone was seen a handful of times. This rearrangement joins TRBV10-3 to TRBJ2-7; D unresolved. CDR3 length equals 12 residues. Trimming removed 9 bases at V and 0 bases at J, with 9 bases between. From germline, CDR1 is ENHRY and CDR2 SYGVKD. CDR3 sequence: CAIAVSSYEQYF. In DNA, the CDR3 is TGTGCCATAGCCGTGTCCTCCTACGAGCAGTACTTC.

The chain has TRBV11-1 and TRBJ2-2; TRBD2 might be the D (5 bases). Trimming pared 2 bases from V and 4 bases from J, leaving 17 bases between. The CDR3 runs 17 residues. Germline CDR1 reads SGHAT; CDR2 reads FQDESV (reference sequence). This CDR3 reads CASSLKGQRAGTGELFF. In DNA form, the CDR3 reads TGTGCCAGCAGCTTAAAGGGCCAAAGGGCGGGCACCGGGGAGCTGTTTTTT.

V is TRBV18 and J is TRBJ2-3; 9 nucleotides agree with TRBD2. The junction had 7 bases not matched to a gene; V was cut back by 2 bases and J by 4 bases. The CDR3 is 16 amino acids. Germline lookup yields CDR1 KGHSH and CDR2 LQKENI. CDR3 in amino acids: CASSPSLAGRADTQYF. DNA of the CDR3: TGTGCCAGCTCACCAAGTCTAGCGGGACGGGCAGATACGCAGTATTTT.

The chain carries TRBV5-6 and TRBJ2-5; 8 bases line up with TRBD2. V lost 4 bases, J lost 4 bases, and 0 bases stayed unmatched. This CDR3 spans 12 amino acids. The germline gives CDR1 SGHDT, CDR2 YYEEEE. This CDR3 is CASSAGGETQYF. The CDR3 bases are TGTGCCAGCAGCGCGGGGGGAGAGACCCAGTACTTC.